The next 13 T cell receptor beta chains were all read from a single sample in a study of OX40 agonist ivuxolimab in advanced cancers. Libraries were prepared by immunoSEQ multiplex PCR; TCRdb keeps only in-frame clonotypes and omits some of them. The repertoire holds roughly 70,000 clones, around 82% seen once, with over 2% in the top ten. Sample: CD4+ or CD8+ T cells sorted from blood, taken in a trial of the OX40 agonist ivuxolimab. Receptors originate from an adult with an advanced solid tumor such as melanoma, head and neck, liver or kidney cancer.

The chain uses TRBV29-1 and TRBJ1-1, with 8 bases identical to TRBD1. The junction had 11 bases not matched to a gene; V was cut back by 7 bases and J by 1 base. Germline assignment: CDR1 SQVTM and CDR2 ANQGSEA. This CDR3 has 15 residues. CDR3 region: CSAIDRGSTNTEAFF. The CDR3 DNA reads as TGCAGCGCCATCGACAGGGGTTCTACGAACACTGAAGCTTTCTTT.

This chain links TRBV28 with TRBJ1-1, with D possibly matching TRBD1 (6 bases). Between the trimmed V and J ends, which lost 5 bases and 5 bases, there was a span of 24 bases. Germline loops: CDR1 MDHEN, CDR2 SYDVKM. The CDR3 totals 17 residues. This CDR3 reads CASSPLGEQGSSTEAFF. DNA for the CDR3: TGTGCCAGCAGTCCATTGGGGGAACAGGGAAGTTCTACTGAAGCTTTCTTT.

The chain employs TRBV7-9 and TRBJ2-7, with 9 bases identical to TRBD2. The CDR3 spans 16 residues. From germline, CDR1 is SEHNR and CDR2 FQNEAQ (reference sequence). The junction had 10 bases not matched to a gene; V was cut back by 1 base and J by 6 bases. CDR3 sequence reads: CASSLVGASGKGEQYF. CDR3 DNA: TGTGCCAGCAGCTTAGTAGGAGCTAGCGGGAAGGGCGAGCAGTACTTC.

On this clone: The junction and the germline gene differ at one end; a read error may be behind it. The CDR3 nucleotides are TGTGCCAGCAGCGTTAAGTGGGGTAGCACGGATACGCAGTATTTT. This translates into CASSVKWGSTDTQYF. J is TRBJ2-3 and V is TRBV7-2; D unresolved. Germline V gene data show CDR1 as SGHTA and CDR2 as FQGNSA. The CDR3 consists of 15 residues.

The genes are TRBV6-6 and TRBJ1-5; weak D call: TRBD1 (5 bases). Germline CDR1 reads MNHNY; CDR2 reads SVGAGI (reference sequence). V was cut by 7 bases and J by 4 bases, with 8 bases left in between. The CDR3 has 12 residues. The CDR3 DNA reads as TGTGCCAGCAAAGGGGTAAATCAGCCCCAGCATTTT. Amino acids: CASKGVNQPQHF.

V is TRBV28 and J is TRBJ2-3; weak D call: TRBD1 (5 bases). Germline loops: CDR1 MDHEN, CDR2 SYDVKM. The CDR3 loop spans 16 amino acids. Trimming shortened V by 6 bases and J by 4 bases, and 20 bases separated the two germline ends. The DNA for the CDR3 is TGTGCCAGCAGGGAACTTAGTGGGGCTCGGGCAGATACGCAGTATTTT. Translated: CASRELSGARADTQYF. The full variable domain, rest sourced from reference TRBV28 and TRBJ2-3, is DVKVTQSSRYLVKRTGEKVFLECVQDMDHENMFWYRQDPGLGLRLIYFSYDVKMKEKGDIPEGYSVSREKKERFSLILESASTNQTSMYLCASRELSGARADTQYFGPGTRLTVL.

The chain joins TRBV5-4 to TRBJ1-1; D possibly corresponds to TRBD1 (6 bases). Per the germline V gene, CDR1 is SGHNT and CDR2 is YYREEE (reference sequence). Deletions cut 2 bases from V and 6 bases from J, with 11 bases between. This CDR3 is built from 13 residues. CDR3 region: CASSFGRTAEAFF. In nucleotides, the CDR3 is TGTGCCAGCAGCTTTGGGCGGACAGCTGAAGCTTTCTTT.

This clone came up a few times. The chain combines TRBV5-4 with TRBJ2-1, with D unclear. V lost 3 bases and J lost 0, with 13 bases in between. This CDR3 has 16 residues. The V gene's germline CDR1 is SGHNT and CDR2 YYREEE (reference sequence). The CDR3 region has the DNA TGTGCCAGCAGCTCCGACCCCGGAAGCTCCTACAATGAGCAGTTCTTC. Protein: CASSSDPGSSYNEQFF.

V and J are TRBV2 and TRBJ2-2; D remains ambiguous. Germline CDR1 SNHLY, CDR2 FYNNEI. The germline V and J ends were trimmed by 1 base and 0 bases, with 15 bases remaining between them. CDR3 length: 18 residues. The CDR3 sequence is CASSEVRLGNTNTGELFF. CDR3 coding DNA: TGTGCCAGCAGTGAAGTTAGATTGGGTAATACGAACACCGGGGAGCTGTTTTTT.

This clone has a handful of counts. The chain employs TRBV18 and TRBJ2-5; D remains ambiguous. This CDR3 region has 15 residues. In germline, CDR1 is KGHSH, CDR2 LQKENI. Trimming took off 4 bases at V and 2 bases at J, with 14 bases between the two ends. As DNA, the CDR3 is TGTGCCAGCTCACTTAGGACGGTGAAGCAAGAGACCCAGTACTTC. Its protein product is CASSLRTVKQETQYF.

The V and J genes are TRBV5-1 and TRBJ1-1, with 7 nucleotides matching TRBD1. CDR1 is SGHRS and CDR2 is YFSETQ in the germline V gene. This CDR3 has 16 amino acids. V dropped 4 bases and J dropped 0; count of bases not matched to a gene: 9. The CDR3 DNA sequence: TGCGCCAGCAGCCAAAACGGCGGACAGGTGAACACTGAAGCTTTCTTT. Protein product: CASSQNGGQVNTEAFF.

The V gene is TRBV20-1, the J gene TRBJ2-5; unclear D gene. The length of the CDR3 is 11 residues. V lost 6 bases, J lost 6 bases, and 11 bases lay in between. Germline V lookup: CDR1 DFQATT, CDR2 SNEGSKA (reference sequence). The CDR3 loop is CSARQGQTQYF. The CDR3 DNA is TGCAGTGCGAGACAAGGCCAGACCCAGTACTTC.

In DNA, the CDR3 is TGTGCCAGCAGCTCGGAAACAGGGGGTTACGAGCAGTACTTC. This codes for CASSSETGGYEQYF. This chain uses TRBV7-2 with TRBJ2-7, with TRBD1 identical over 8 bases. CDR1 and CDR2 from the germline V gene are SGHTA and FQGNSA. CDR3 size: 14 residues. V was clipped by 4 bases and J by 4 bases; unmatched bases: 6.